The 5 T cell receptor beta chains presented below share a single source sample, sequenced in a study of T cell responses to AZD1222 COVID-19 vaccine. TCRdb keeps only in-frame clones here, not all; method: immunoSEQ multiplex PCR. The sample contains 83,000 or so clones, 88% of which appear only once. This material consisted of peripheral blood, taken on day 0 of MenACWY control vaccination. The source is an adult in good health.

This clone showed up just once. This chain joins TRBV6-2 or TRBV6-3 and TRBJ2-7, with 10 nucleotides matching TRBD2. Germline V lookup: CDR1 MNHEY, CDR2 SVGEGT. The CDR3 sequence is 15 residues long. Trimming cost V 6 bases and J 2 bases; bases outside gene matches: 7. The CDR3 region is CASRYRTSGAYEQYF. CDR3 bases: TGTGCCAGCAGGTACCGGACTAGCGGAGCCTACGAGCAGTACTTC.

The J gene is TRBJ1-2, the V gene TRBV9; 8 bases fit TRBD1. The germline gives CDR1 SGDLS, CDR2 YYNGEE. The CDR3 has 14 amino acids. The junction had 6 bases not matched to a gene; V was cut back by 3 bases and J by 5 bases. CDR3 loop: CASSAGQGGYGYTF. The CDR3 DNA reads as TGTGCCAGCAGCGCCGGACAGGGTGGATATGGCTACACCTTC.

This chain links TRBV28 with TRBJ2-3; 7 nucleotides match TRBD1. Trimming removed 6 bases from V and 4 bases from J; junction bases left unmatched: 4. Germline CDR1 MDHEN, CDR2 SYDVKM. The CDR3 runs 13 residues. The CDR3 protein is CASRRTGPDTQYF. The CDR3 DNA sequence: TGTGCCAGCAGACGGACAGGACCAGATACGCAGTATTTT.

This sequence joins TRBV30 and TRBJ1-1; TRBD1 matches 8 bases. The V segment lost 3 bases and the J segment 4 bases; nucleotides outside the gene matches: 4. From germline, CDR1 is GTSNPN and CDR2 SVGIG (reference sequence). The CDR3 consists of 13 residues. As DNA, the CDR3 is TGTGCCTGGAGAACGGGACAGGCCACTGAAGCTTTCTTT. Its translation is CAWRTGQATEAFF. Full variable domain (remainder filled in from reference TRBV30 and TRBJ1-1): SQTIHQWPATLVQPVGSPLSLECTVEGTSNPNLYWYRQAAGRGLQLLFYSVGIGQISSEVPQNLSASRPQDRQFILSSKKLLLSDSGFYLCAWRTGQATEAFFGQGTRLTVV.

V and J are TRBV7-6 and TRBJ2-1; 10 bases map to TRBD2. Per germline, CDR1 SGHVS and CDR2 FNYEAQ. V lost 0 bases to trimming and J lost 4 bases; unmatched junction nucleotides: 6. The CDR3 covers 17 residues. DNA for the CDR3: TGTGCCAGCAGCTTAGCGGCTAGCGGGAGCCGATACAATGAGCAGTTCTTC. Its translation: CASSLAASGSRYNEQFF. Based on the CDR3 plus reference TRBV7-6 and TRBJ2-1, the full variable domain is GAGVSQSPRYKVTKRGQDVALRCDPISGHVSLYWYRQALGQGPEFLTYFNYEAQQDKSGLPNDRFSAERPEGSISTLTIQRTEQRDSAMYRCASSLAASGSRYNEQFFGPGTRLTVL.